Below are 29 T cell receptor beta chains sequenced from a single sample in a study of Ad26.COV2.S vaccination and SARS-CoV-2 variants. Sequenced by immunoSEQ multiplex PCR; TCRdb stores in-frame clones only, minus some. The data show tens of thousands of clones, with around 83% seen just once and approximately 44% held by the top ten. The sample here was peripheral blood, taken after recovery from COVID-19. Receptors originate from a human donor who had recovered from COVID-19.

Here the CDR3 DNA reads TGTGCCAGCAGCGTAGAAAGGACAGGGGAAGGGTATGGCTACACCTTC. Translated: CASSVERTGEGYGYTF. V gene TRBV9 combines with J gene TRBJ1-2, with TRBD1 identical over 9 bases. Per germline, CDR1 SGDLS and CDR2 YYNGEE. Trimming removed 0 bases from V and 5 bases from J; junction bases left unmatched: 8. The CDR3 sequence is 16 residues long.

The table lists this clone with a count of one. The CDR3 region is CASSSRMNTEAFF. Written as DNA, the CDR3 is TGCGCCAGCAGTTCTCGTATGAACACTGAAGCTTTCTTT. This chain connects TRBV10-2 to TRBJ1-1; no reliable D call. The V end lost 5 bases, the J end lost 0 bases, and 7 bases lay between the germline ends. CDR1 WSHSY and CDR2 SAAADI come from the germline V gene. This CDR3 contains 13 residues.

This clone was recorded only once. J is TRBJ1-3 and V is TRBV12-3 or TRBV12-4; D uncertain. V lost 8 bases to trimming and J lost 7 bases, with 9 bases between them. The CDR3 length is 11 residues. The CDR3 region is CASPLGNTIYF. The CDR3, as DNA: TGTGCCAGCCCTCTAGGGAACACCATATATTTT.

The chain couples TRBV5-4 to TRBJ1-4; the D gene is possibly TRBD1 (5 bases). CDR1 and CDR2 from the germline V gene are SGHNT and YYREEE (reference sequence). The V end lost 2 bases, the J end lost 6 bases, and 11 bases lay between the germline ends. The CDR3 length is 14 residues. Here the CDR3 DNA reads TGTGCCAGCAGCTTTTCGGGAGGGGATGAAAAACTGTTTTTT. Encoded protein: CASSFSGGDEKLFF.

This clone was recorded once. This chain uses TRBV19 with TRBJ1-1, with D hard to call. V was cut by 6 bases and J by 0 bases, with 8 bases left in between. The CDR3 is 13 residues long. Germline V gene lookup returns CDR1 LNHDA and CDR2 SQIVND (reference sequence). CDR3 sequence reads: CASRHRLNTEAFF. The CDR3 DNA is TGTGCCAGTAGACACAGATTGAACACTGAAGCTTTCTTT.

The genes are TRBV5-1 and TRBJ2-2; no clear D. The CDR3 is 15 amino acids. Germline V CDR1 and CDR2: SGHRS, YFSETQ. Trimming removed 2 bases from V and 0 bases from J, with 8 bases in between. This CDR3 is CASSFTATNTGELFF. CDR3 DNA: TGCGCCAGCAGCTTCACAGCGACGAACACCGGGGAGCTGTTTTTT.

The chain recombines TRBV4-1 with TRBJ1-5; no clear D. V was clipped by 0 bases and J by 6 bases, with 12 bases between them. Germline V gene lookup returns CDR1 MGHRA and CDR2 YSYEKL. The CDR3 is 15 amino acids. CDR3 coding DNA: TGCGCCAGCAGCCAAGAAGGCCAGAGTGGTCAGCCCCAGCATTTT. It specifies CASSQEGQSGQPQHF.

The V call is TRBV30, the J call TRBJ1-1; D is unclear. The CDR3 runs to 12 residues. Trimming removed 2 bases from V and 4 bases from J, with 8 bases in between. CDR1 and CDR2 (germline): GTSNPN, SVGIG (reference sequence). The CDR3 spells CAWSKGSTEAFF. The CDR3 nucleotides read TGTGCCTGGAGTAAGGGAAGCACTGAAGCTTTCTTT.

The chain uses TRBV5-6 and TRBJ2-6; D tentatively reads TRBD1 or TRBD2 (6 bases each). Germline V gene data show CDR1 as SGHDT and CDR2 as YYEEEE. This CDR3 region has 15 residues. V lost 4 bases and J lost 1, with 9 bases in between. The CDR3 here is CASSGGGSGANVLTF. CDR3 nucleotide sequence: TGTGCCAGCAGCGGAGGGGGATCTGGGGCCAACGTCCTGACTTTC.

Only a few counts were recorded for this clone. This sequence joins TRBV7-3 and TRBJ1-2, with TRBD1 as a possible D gene (5 bases). The germline V gene encodes CDR1 SGHTA and CDR2 FQGTGA. This CDR3 contains 13 residues. Trimming pared 5 bases from V and 8 bases from J, leaving 15 bases between. CDR3: CASSVGSGSGYTF. The CDR3 bases are TGTGCCAGCAGCGTGGGTTCAGGGTCGGGCTACACCTTC.

This chain uses TRBV2 with TRBJ1-2; D not resolved. The CDR3 contains 13 residues. With 4 bases removed from V and 4 bases from J, the gap between germline ends came to 10 bases. CDR1 and CDR2 from the germline V gene are SNHLY and FYNNEI. CDR3 amino acids: CASSGHESYGYTF. CDR3 DNA: TGTGCCAGCAGTGGTCATGAGAGCTATGGCTACACCTTC.

The chain recombines TRBV9 with TRBJ2-2; possible D gene TRBD2, 6 bases. CDR3 size: 16 residues. Germline V CDR1 and CDR2: SGDLS, YYNGEE. The V gene lost 1 base and the J gene lost 2 bases, with 12 bases spanning the gap. CDR3 protein: CASSVLSGLNTGELFF. As DNA, the CDR3 is TGTGCCAGCAGCGTACTGTCGGGACTCAACACCGGGGAGCTGTTTTTT.

The chain links TRBV6-5 to TRBJ1-2; D is perhaps TRBD1 (5 bases). V shed 6 bases and J shed 3 bases, with 11 bases lying between them. CDR3 size: 13 residues. From germline, CDR1 is MNHEY and CDR2 SVGAGI. This CDR3 is CASSSPGYYGYTF. Written as DNA, the CDR3 is TGTGCCAGCAGCAGCCCAGGGTACTATGGCTACACCTTC.

This clone was found once. The rearrangement uses TRBV7-2 and TRBJ1-2; 9 bases agree with TRBD1. CDR1 SGHTA and CDR2 FQGNSA come from the germline V gene. CDR3 size: 16 residues. With V trimmed by 5 bases and J by 1 base, 8 bases remained unmatched. This CDR3 is CASSARTGGYNYGYTF. The CDR3 coding sequence is TGTGCCAGCAGCGCCCGTACAGGGGGCTATAACTATGGCTACACCTTC.

This chain links TRBV6-5 with TRBJ2-1, with D unresolved. The V gene's germline CDR1 is MNHEY and CDR2 SVGAGI. CDR3 size: 15 residues. The V end was cut by 6 bases, the J end by 1 base, with 13 bases between. CDR3 amino acids: CASSLGRVSYNEQFF. CDR3 DNA: TGTGCCAGCAGCTTGGGTAGGGTTTCCTACAATGAGCAGTTCTTC.

The chain carries TRBV11-2 and TRBJ2-7, with D perhaps TRBD2 (6 bases). V was cut by 3 bases and J by 0 bases, with 12 bases left in between. Germline-derived CDR1 and CDR2 are SGHAT and FQNNGV. The CDR3 consists of 15 residues. Written as DNA, the CDR3 is TGTGCCAGCAGCTTGGGAGGCAGTCCCTCCTACGAGCAGTACTTC. Amino acids: CASSLGGSPSYEQYF.

The V and J genes are TRBV6-5 and TRBJ1-1, with a weak D call TRBD1 (5 bases). Trimming removed 9 bases at V and 5 bases at J, with 13 bases between. The germline CDR1 and CDR2 sequences are MNHEY and SVGAGI. The length of the CDR3 is 12 residues. The CDR3 loop is CASRDRGTEAFF. The DNA for the CDR3 is TGTGCCAGTCGTGACAGAGGGACTGAAGCTTTCTTT.

This clone has just one count. The chain carries TRBV3-1 (or the pseudogene TRBV3-2) and TRBJ2-7; 9 positions agree with TRBD2. The length of the CDR3 is 15 residues. CDR1 and CDR2 (germline): LGHDT, YNNKEL (reference sequence). J gave up 1 base and V 4 bases, and 5 bases lay outside the gene matches. Written as DNA, the CDR3 is TGTGCCAGCAGCCTCCTAACTAGCGGGTCCTACGAGCAGTACTTC. It codes for CASSLLTSGSYEQYF.

This chain links TRBV28 with TRBJ1-1; a possible D gene is TRBD1 (5 bases). Trimming stripped 8 bases from V and 0 bases from J, with 16 bases between. The CDR3 is 15 amino acids. The V gene's germline CDR1 is MDHEN and CDR2 SYDVKM. CDR3 region: CASPPEGRVNTEAFF. In nucleotides, the CDR3 is TGTGCCAGCCCCCCGGAGGGGAGGGTGAACACTGAAGCTTTCTTT. Drawing the rest from reference TRBV28 and TRBJ1-1, the complete variable domain is DVKVTQSSRYLVKRTGEKVFLECVQDMDHENMFWYRQDPGLGLRLIYFSYDVKMKEKGDIPEGYSVSREKKERFSLILESASTNQTSMYLCASPPEGRVNTEAFFGQGTRLTVV.

The CDR3 nucleotides read TGCGCCAGCAGCCAATCCGGCAGGGATTATAGCAATCAGCCCCAGCATTTT. It encodes CASSQSGRDYSNQPQHF. The rearrangement uses TRBV4-1 and TRBJ1-5; D possibly corresponds to TRBD1 (5 bases). Germline V CDR1 and CDR2: MGHRA, YSYEKL. This CDR3 comprises 17 residues. Trimming cost V 2 bases and J 0 bases, with 14 bases left between them.

The chain carries TRBV27 and TRBJ2-7; TRBD1 agrees at 8 bases. Trimming at V came to 5 bases and at J to 4 bases, leaving 7 bases not matched to a gene. Germline V CDR1 and CDR2: MNHEY, SMNVEV (reference sequence). The CDR3 spans 14 residues. Here the CDR3 reads CASSPRRTGYEQYF. The DNA for the CDR3 is TGTGCCAGCAGTCCCCGAAGGACAGGGTACGAGCAGTACTTC.

This sequence joins TRBV19 and TRBJ1-5; D call uncertain. V was pared by 5 bases and J by 6 bases, with 11 bases between. The CDR3 runs 13 residues. Germline assignment: CDR1 LNHDA and CDR2 SQIVND (reference sequence). This CDR3 is CASSPGDGQPQHF. In nucleotides, the CDR3 is TGTGCCAGTAGTCCGGGCGATGGTCAGCCCCAGCATTTT.

This clone was seen a few times. The genes are TRBV19 and TRBJ1-5; D is perhaps TRBD1 (6 bases). This CDR3 is built from 17 residues. The germline V and J ends were trimmed by 5 bases and 4 bases, with 21 bases remaining between them. Germline V CDR1 and CDR2: LNHDA, SQIVND (reference sequence). The CDR3 loop is CASSATLSGTRNQPQHF. The CDR3 DNA is TGTGCCAGTAGTGCCACACTCTCGGGGACAAGAAATCAGCCCCAGCATTTT. Filled out from reference TRBV19 and TRBJ1-5, the complete variable domain reads DGGITQSPKYLFRKEGQNVTLSCEQNLNHDAMYWYRQDPGQGLRLIYYSQIVNDFQKGDIAEGYSVSREKKESFPLTVTSAQKNPTAFYLCASSATLSGTRNQPQHFGDGTRLSIL.

This clone appeared a single time. The rearrangement uses TRBV6-5 and TRBJ1-5, with 10 nucleotides matching TRBD1. V trimming: 6 bases; J trimming: 8 bases; junction bases outside the gene matches: 4. This CDR3 is 13 amino acids long. Germline assignment: CDR1 MNHEY and CDR2 SVGAGI. CDR3 DNA: TGTGCCAGCAGACGACAGGGGGCAGAGCCCCAGCATTTT. Protein: CASRRQGAEPQHF.

This clone was observed a handful of times. The chain carries TRBV24-1 and TRBJ1-5, with 9 positions matching TRBD1. The V segment lost 3 bases and the J segment 1 base; nucleotides outside the gene matches: 3. Germline CDR1 and CDR2: KGHDR and SFDVKD. The CDR3 consists of 16 residues. CDR3: CATSDGGTGSNQPQHF. CDR3 nucleotides: TGTGCCACCAGTGATGGAGGGACAGGGAGCAATCAGCCCCAGCATTTT.

The chain recombines TRBV5-1 with TRBJ2-4; 8 positions match TRBD1. Trimming took 3 bases from V and 7 from J; bases not matched to a gene: 9. Per germline, CDR1 SGHRS and CDR2 YFSETQ. The length of the CDR3 is 15 residues. The CDR3 region is CASSSDGTGANIQYF. The CDR3 DNA is TGCGCCAGCAGCTCAGACGGGACAGGCGCGAACATTCAGTACTTC. Supplemented by reference TRBV5-1 and TRBJ2-4, the full variable domain reads KAGVTQTPRYLIKTRGQQVTLSCSPISGHRSVSWYQQTPGQGLQFLFEYFSETQRNKGNFPGRFSGRQFSNSRSEMNVSTLELGDSALYLCASSSDGTGANIQYFGAGTRLSVL.

V is TRBV6-5 and J is TRBJ2-7; D not certain. The germline V gene has CDR1 MNHEY and CDR2 SVGAGI. V was trimmed by 6 bases and J by 4 bases, leaving 7 bases between them. This CDR3 region has 11 residues. This CDR3 is CASRNGYEQYF. The CDR3 DNA reads as TGTGCCAGCAGAAATGGGTACGAGCAGTACTTC.

V gene TRBV9 combines with J gene TRBJ1-1; possible D gene TRBD1, 5 bases. The V gene lost 4 bases and the J gene lost 8 bases, with 24 bases spanning the gap. The CDR3 contains 16 residues. Germline CDR1 SGDLS, CDR2 YYNGEE. CDR3 region: CASSHEGSGRRGEAFF. CDR3 sequence (DNA): TGTGCCAGCAGCCACGAGGGGTCGGGCCGAAGGGGAGAAGCTTTCTTT.

The chain joins TRBV6-5 to TRBJ1-1, with TRBD1 identical over 9 bases. CDR1 and CDR2 from the germline V gene are MNHEY and SVGAGI. With V trimmed by 6 bases and J by 3 bases, 8 bases remained unmatched. This CDR3 is built from 15 residues. The CDR3 DNA reads TGTGCCAGCAGGCGCGACCGGACAGGGGACACTGAAGCTTTCTTT. Translating it yields CASRRDRTGDTEAFF.